This T cell receptor (beta chain) was obtained from a study of CD8 T cells in ankylosing spondylitis. Construction of TCR beta libraries was performed using quantitative 5'-RACE with molecular barcodes. TCRdb redid the calling of the 5' RACE reads with MiXCR, one entry per CDR3 protein. The data show approximately 88,000 distinct CDR3 sequences, with around 10% seen just once and about 4.6% held by the top ten. V lost 10 bases and J 4 bases, leaving 16 bases between the germline ends. CDR1 is ENHRY, CDR2 SYGVKD, per germline. The CDR3 has 13 residues. Study-wide points: Significant enrichment of disease-linked clones was reportedly seen in matched ankylosing spondylitis synovial fluid. In synovial fluid and blood from reactive arthritis, some motif variants were previously reported.

This clonotype appeared once. Its target is unknown. Being one base from a much bigger clone, this may be a read error. Given the absence of the conserved phenylalanine or tryptophan at the CDR3 end, a read error is likely. Sequencing was performed on blood, either unsorted or a sorted T cell fraction (not recorded which). This clonotype was obtained from a male donor with ankylosing spondylitis or in good health (not recorded which). V gene TRBV10-3 combines with J gene TRBJ2-5; no clear D gene. The CDR3 DNA is TGTGCCACTCTGGCTGGGATGGGAGAGACCCAGTACTAC. Protein: CATLAGMGETQYY.